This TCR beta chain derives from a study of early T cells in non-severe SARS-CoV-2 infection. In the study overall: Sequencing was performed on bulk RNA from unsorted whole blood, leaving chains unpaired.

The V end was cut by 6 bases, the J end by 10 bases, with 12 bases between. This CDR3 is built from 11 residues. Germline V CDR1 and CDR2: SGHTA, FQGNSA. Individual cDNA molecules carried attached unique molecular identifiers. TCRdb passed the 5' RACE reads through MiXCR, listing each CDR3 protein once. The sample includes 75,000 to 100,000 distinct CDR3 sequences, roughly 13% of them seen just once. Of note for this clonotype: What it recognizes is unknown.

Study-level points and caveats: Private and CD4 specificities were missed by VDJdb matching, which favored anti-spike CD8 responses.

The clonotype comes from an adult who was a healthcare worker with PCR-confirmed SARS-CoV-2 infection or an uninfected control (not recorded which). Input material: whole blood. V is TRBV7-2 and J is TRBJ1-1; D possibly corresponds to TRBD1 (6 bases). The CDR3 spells CASRSGAVAFF. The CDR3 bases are TGTGCCAGCAGATCGGGGGCCGTAGCTTTCTTT.